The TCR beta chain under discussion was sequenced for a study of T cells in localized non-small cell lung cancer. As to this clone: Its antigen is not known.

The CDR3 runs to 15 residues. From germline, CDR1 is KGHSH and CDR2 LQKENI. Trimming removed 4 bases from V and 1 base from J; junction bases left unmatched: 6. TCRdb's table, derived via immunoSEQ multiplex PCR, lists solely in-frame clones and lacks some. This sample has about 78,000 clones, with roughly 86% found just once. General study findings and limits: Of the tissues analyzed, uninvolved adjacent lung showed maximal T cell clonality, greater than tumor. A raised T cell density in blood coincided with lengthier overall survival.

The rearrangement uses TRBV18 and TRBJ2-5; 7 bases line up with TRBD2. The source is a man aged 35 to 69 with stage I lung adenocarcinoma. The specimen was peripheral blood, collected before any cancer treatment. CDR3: CASSRSGGSQETQYF. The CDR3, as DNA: TGTGCCAGCTCACGATCGGGGGGTTCCCAAGAGACCCAGTACTTC.